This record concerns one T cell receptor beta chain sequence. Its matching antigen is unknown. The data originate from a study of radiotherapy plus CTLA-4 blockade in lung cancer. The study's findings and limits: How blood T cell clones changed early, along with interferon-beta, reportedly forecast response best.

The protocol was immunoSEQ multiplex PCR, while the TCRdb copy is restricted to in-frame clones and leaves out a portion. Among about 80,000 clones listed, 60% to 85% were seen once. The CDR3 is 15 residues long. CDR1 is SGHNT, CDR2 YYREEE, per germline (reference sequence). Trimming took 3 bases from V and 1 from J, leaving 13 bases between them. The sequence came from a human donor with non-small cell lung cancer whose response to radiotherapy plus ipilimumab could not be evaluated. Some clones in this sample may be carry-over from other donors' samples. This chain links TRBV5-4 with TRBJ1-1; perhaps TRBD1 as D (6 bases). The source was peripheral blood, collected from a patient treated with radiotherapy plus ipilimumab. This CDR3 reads CASSSIRGWNTEAFF. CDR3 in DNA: TGTGCCAGCAGCTCGATCAGGGGCTGGAACACTGAAGCTTTCTTT.